This is a list of T cell receptor beta chains from one sample in a study of CD8+ T cells in alopecia areata. Sequencing used immunoSEQ multiplex PCR; TCRdb keeps in-frame clones, though not all of them. The sample consists of 150,000 or so clones, roughly 60% of them appearing once. Sequenced: CD4+ T cells sorted from blood. The receptors shown here come from a human donor in good health. Both conserved end residues are part of each CDR3.

v_call cdr3_aa
TRBV15 CATSRDLGRNVNGYTF
TRBV6-6 CASSMDSETEAFF
TRBV19 CARTRQGSYEQYF
TRBV27 CASSLAYGVNIQYF
TRBV5-1 CASSGAERYEQYF
TRBV30 CAWSVGLAGFTYEQYF
TRBV2 CASRSDRTTEAFF
TRBV29-1 CSVGNGIKNEQFF
TRBV7-9 CASSFNPTGVGSEAFF
TRBV29-1 CSASRGVGGTEAFF
TRBV29-1 CSVERGRDTQYF
TRBV18 CASSPRAQRDQPQHF
TRBV5-1 CASSLELSGGGNEQFF
TRBV14 CASSQGRLAVYEQYF
TRBV29-1 CSVEGTPQETQYF
TRBV5-1 CASSLRLAETQYF
TRBV23-1 CASSPSRARRDEQFF
TRBV30 CAWSVRISAYNEQFF
TRBV7-2 CASSSAAGATYNEQFF
TRBV9 CASSGGSETQYF
TRBV18 CASSSSGDGYTF
TRBV15 CATSRDSMGGRSTEAFF